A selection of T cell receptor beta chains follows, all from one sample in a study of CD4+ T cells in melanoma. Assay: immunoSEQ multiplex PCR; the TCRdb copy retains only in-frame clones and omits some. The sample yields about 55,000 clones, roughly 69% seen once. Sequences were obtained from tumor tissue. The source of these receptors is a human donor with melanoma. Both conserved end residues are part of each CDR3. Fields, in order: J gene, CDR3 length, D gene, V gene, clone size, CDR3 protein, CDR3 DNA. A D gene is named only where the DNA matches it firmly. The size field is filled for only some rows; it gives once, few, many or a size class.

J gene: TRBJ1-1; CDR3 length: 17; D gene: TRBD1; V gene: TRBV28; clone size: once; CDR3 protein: CASSSSGTGVGNTEAFF; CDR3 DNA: TGTGCCAGCAGTTCCTCCGGGACAGGGGTGGGGAATACTGAAGCTTTCTTT
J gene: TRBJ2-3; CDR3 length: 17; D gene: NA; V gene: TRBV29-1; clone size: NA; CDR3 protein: CSVEDGGGAGTTDTQYF; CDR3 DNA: TGCAGCGTTGAAGATGGAGGAGGGGCTGGGACCACAGATACGCAGTATTTT
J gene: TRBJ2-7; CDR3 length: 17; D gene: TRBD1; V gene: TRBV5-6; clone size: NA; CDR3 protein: CASSLAAERTGTYEQYF; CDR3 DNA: TGTGCCAGCAGCTTGGCAGCGGAGCGGACAGGGACCTACGAGCAGTACTTC
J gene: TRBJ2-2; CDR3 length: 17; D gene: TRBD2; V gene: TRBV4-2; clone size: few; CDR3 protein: CASSHPLAGGVTGELFF; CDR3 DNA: TGTGCCAGCAGCCACCCACTAGCGGGGGGCGTCACCGGGGAGCTGTTTTTT
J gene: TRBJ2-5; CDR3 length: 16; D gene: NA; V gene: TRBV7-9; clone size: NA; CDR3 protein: CASSLPADSNQETQYF; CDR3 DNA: TGTGCCAGCAGCTTACCCGCGGACAGTAACCAAGAGACCCAGTACTTC
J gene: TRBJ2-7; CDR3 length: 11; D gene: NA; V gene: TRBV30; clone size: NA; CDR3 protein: CAWSTHYEQYF; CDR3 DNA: TGTGCCTGGAGTACCCACTACGAGCAGTACTTC
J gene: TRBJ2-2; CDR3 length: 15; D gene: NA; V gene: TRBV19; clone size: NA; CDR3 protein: CASSFGTLLTGELFF; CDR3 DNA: TGTGCCAGTAGTTTCGGGACACTTCTCACCGGGGAGCTGTTTTTT
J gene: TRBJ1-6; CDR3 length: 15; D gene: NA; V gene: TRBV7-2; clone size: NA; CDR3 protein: CASSVDRSYNSPLHF; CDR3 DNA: TGTGCCAGCAGCGTCGACAGGTCCTATAATTCACCCCTCCACTTT
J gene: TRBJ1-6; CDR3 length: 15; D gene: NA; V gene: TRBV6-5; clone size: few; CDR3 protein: CASSYSPGPNSPLHF; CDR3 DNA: TGTGCCAGCAGTTACTCTCCAGGCCCGAATTCACCCCTCCACTTT
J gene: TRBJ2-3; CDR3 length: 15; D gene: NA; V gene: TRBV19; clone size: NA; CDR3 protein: CASSILPSEGYTQYF; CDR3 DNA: TGTGCCAGTAGTATTCTGCCTAGCGAGGGGTATACGCAGTATTTT
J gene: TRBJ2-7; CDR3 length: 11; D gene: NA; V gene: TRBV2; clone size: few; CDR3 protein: CASRGSYEQYF; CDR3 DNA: TGTGCCAGCAGGGGGTCCTACGAGCAGTACTTC
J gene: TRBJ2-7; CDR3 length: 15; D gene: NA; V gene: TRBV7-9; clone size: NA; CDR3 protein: CASSLFTEGPYEQYF; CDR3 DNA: TGTGCCAGCAGCCTGTTTACTGAGGGGCCCTACGAGCAGTACTTC
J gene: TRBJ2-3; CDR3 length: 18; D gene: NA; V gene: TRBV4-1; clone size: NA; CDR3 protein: CASSQDQLPSRAEDTQYF; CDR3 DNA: TGCGCCAGCAGCCAAGATCAGCTTCCATCGAGGGCCGAAGATACGCAGTATTTT
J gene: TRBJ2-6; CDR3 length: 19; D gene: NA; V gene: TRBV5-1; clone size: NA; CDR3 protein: CASTPSARDTTSGANVLTF; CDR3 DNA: TGCGCCAGCACCCCGTCCGCCCGGGACACTACGTCTGGGGCCAACGTCCTGACTTTC
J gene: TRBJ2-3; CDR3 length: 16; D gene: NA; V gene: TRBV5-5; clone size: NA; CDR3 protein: CASSLALTSYTDTQYF; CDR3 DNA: TGTGCCAGCAGCTTGGCTTTAACTAGCTACACAGATACGCAGTATTTT
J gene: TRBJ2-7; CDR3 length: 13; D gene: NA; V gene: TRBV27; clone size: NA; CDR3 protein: CASSLTPLYEQYF; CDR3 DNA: TGTGCCAGCAGTCTCACGCCGCTCTACGAGCAGTACTTC
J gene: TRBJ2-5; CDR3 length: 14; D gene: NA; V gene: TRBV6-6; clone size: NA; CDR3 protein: CASAVEKPQETQYF; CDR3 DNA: TGTGCCAGCGCAGTGGAGAAGCCCCAAGAGACCCAGTACTTC
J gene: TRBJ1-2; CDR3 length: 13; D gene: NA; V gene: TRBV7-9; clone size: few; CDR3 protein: CASSPPWGYGYTF; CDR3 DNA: TGTGCCAGCAGTCCGCCTTGGGGCTATGGCTACACCTTC
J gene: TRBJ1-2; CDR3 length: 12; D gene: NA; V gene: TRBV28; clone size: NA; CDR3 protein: CASSLGGWGYTF; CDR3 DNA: TGTGCCAGCAGTTTGGGGGGCTGGGGCTACACCTTC
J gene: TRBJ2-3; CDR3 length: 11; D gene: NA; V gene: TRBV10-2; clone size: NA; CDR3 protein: CASWRRDTQYF; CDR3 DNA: TGCGCCAGTTGGAGGCGGGATACGCAGTATTTT
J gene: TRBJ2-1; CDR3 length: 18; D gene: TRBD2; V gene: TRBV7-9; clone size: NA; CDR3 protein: CASSPRGTSGGANNEQFF; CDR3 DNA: TGTGCCAGCAGCCCAAGGGGGACTAGCGGGGGGGCTAACAATGAGCAGTTCTTC
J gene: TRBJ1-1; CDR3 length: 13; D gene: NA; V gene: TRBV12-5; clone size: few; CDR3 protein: CASGVWSNTEAFF; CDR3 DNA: TGTGCTAGTGGTGTGTGGAGTAACACTGAAGCTTTCTTT
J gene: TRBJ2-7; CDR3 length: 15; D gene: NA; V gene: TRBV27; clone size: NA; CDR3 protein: CASSPQVGNRGEQYF; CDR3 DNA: TGTGCCAGCAGTCCCCAGGTGGGGAACCGCGGGGAGCAGTACTTC